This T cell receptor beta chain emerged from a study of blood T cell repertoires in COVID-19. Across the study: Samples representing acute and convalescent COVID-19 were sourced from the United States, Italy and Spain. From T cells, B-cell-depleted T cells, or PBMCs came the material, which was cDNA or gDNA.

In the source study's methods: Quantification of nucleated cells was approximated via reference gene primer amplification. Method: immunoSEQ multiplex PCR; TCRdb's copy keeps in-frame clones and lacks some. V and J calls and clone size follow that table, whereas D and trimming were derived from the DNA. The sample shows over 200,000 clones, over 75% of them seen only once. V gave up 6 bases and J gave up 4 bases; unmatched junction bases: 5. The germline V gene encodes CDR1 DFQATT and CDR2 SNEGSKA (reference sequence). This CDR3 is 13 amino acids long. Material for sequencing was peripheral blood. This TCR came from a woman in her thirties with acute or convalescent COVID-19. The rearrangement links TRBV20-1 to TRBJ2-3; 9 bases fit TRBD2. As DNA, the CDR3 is TGCAGTGCCAGTCTAGCGGGGCCAGATACGCAGTATTTT. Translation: CSASLAGPDTQYF.